What follows describes a single TCR beta chain. Its antigen is not known. Some clones are missing from TCRdb's copy, which holds only in-frame ones; the method was immunoSEQ multiplex PCR. The sample contains about 19,000 clones, roughly 83% of which appear only once. The data derive from a study of PD-1 blockade in classical Hodgkin lymphoma. Findings and caveats of the study: Those patients who began receiving nivolumab less than 1 year after ASCT had lower diversity, and they were excluded. TCR diversity at baseline was reported to be reduced in newly diagnosed patients relative to healthy donors.

Each and every patient relapsed after autologous stem cell transplantation, and patients got differing brentuximab vedotin exposure. Germline V gene lookup returns CDR1 SGHVS and CDR2 FNYEAQ. V lost 6 bases, J lost 8 bases, and 19 bases lay in between. The CDR3 length is 15 residues. This receptor was obtained from a human donor with classical Hodgkin lymphoma. The V and J genes are TRBV7-6 and TRBJ1-4, with D possibly matching TRBD1 (5 bases). Sequencing used peripheral blood mononuclear cells (PBMCs), obtained at baseline. This chain's CDR3 is CASRLRDGRGEKLFF. Here the CDR3 DNA reads TGTGCCAGCAGGCTAAGGGACGGGCGGGGGGAAAAACTGTTTTTT. The whole variable domain, remainder taken from reference TRBV7-6 and TRBJ1-4, is GAGVSQSPRYKVTKRGQDVALRCDPISGHVSLYWYRQALGQGPEFLTYFNYEAQQDKSGLPNDRFSAERPEGSISTLTIQRTEQRDSAMYRCASRLRDGRGEKLFFGSGTQLSVL.